This T cell receptor (beta chain) was found in a study of T cell responses to AZD1222 COVID-19 vaccine. Notes on the study in general: Donors were chiefly white British, with a greater number of females, and clonal diversity was perhaps underestimated. With dominance at 160-218 and 743-854, vaccine-associated CD4 TCRs spanned spike.

This clone was found once. Its antigen is unknown. Sequenced by immunoSEQ multiplex PCR; TCRdb stores in-frame clones only, minus some. The table records some 80,000 clones, around 88% of them present only once. Unmatched junction bases numbered 7, after V lost 6 bases and J lost 6 bases. There are 13 residues in the CDR3. This specimen was peripheral blood, taken 28 days after the second dose of the MenACWY control vaccine. The TCR sequence derives from an adult who received the MenACWY meningococcal vaccine as a control. V and J are TRBV12-3 or TRBV12-4 and TRBJ1-2; 7 bases line up with TRBD1. CDR3 nucleotide sequence: TGTGCCAGCAGCCTGACAGGGACTAATGGCTACACCTTC. Protein product: CASSLTGTNGYTF.